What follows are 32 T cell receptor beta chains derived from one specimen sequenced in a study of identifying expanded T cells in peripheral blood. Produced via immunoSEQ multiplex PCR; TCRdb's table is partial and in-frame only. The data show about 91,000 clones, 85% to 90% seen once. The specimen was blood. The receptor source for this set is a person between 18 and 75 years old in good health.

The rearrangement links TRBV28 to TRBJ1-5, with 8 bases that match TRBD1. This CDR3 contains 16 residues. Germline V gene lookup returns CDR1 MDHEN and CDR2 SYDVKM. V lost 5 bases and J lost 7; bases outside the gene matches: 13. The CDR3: CASSPLGQGAQQPQHF. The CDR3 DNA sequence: TGTGCCAGCAGTCCCCTGGGGCAGGGGGCACAGCAGCCCCAGCATTTT.

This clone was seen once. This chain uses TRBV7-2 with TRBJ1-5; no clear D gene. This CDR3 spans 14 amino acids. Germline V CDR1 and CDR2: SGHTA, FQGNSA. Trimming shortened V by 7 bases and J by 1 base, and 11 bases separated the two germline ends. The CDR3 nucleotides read TGTGCCAGCACTCTCTCGGGAAGCAATCAGCCCCAGCATTTT. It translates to CASTLSGSNQPQHF.

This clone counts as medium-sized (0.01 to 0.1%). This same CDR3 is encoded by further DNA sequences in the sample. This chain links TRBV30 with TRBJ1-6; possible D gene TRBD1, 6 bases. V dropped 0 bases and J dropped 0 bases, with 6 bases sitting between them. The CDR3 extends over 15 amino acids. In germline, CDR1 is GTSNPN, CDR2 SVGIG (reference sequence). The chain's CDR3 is CAWSVGGSYNSPLHF. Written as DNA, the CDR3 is TGTGCCTGGAGTGTAGGGGGCTCCTATAATTCACCCCTCCACTTT.

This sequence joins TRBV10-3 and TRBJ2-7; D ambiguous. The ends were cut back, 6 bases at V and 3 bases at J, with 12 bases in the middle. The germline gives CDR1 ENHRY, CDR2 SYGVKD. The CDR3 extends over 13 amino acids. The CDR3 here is CAIRKEDGYEQYF. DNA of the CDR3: TGTGCCATCAGGAAAGAGGACGGCTACGAGCAGTACTTC.

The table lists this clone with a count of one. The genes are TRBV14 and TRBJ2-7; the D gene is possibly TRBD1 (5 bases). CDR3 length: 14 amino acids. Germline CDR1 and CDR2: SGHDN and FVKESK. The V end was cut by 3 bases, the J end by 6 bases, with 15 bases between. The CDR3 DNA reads TGTGCCAGCAGCCACGATGGCAGGGTGGGCGAGCAGTACTTC. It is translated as CASSHDGRVGEQYF.

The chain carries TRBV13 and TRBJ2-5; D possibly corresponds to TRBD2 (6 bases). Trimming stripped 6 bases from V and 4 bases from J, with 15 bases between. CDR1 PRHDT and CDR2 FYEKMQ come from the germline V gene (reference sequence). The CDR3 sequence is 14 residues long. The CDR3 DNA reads TGTGCCAGCAGTCCAGCCGGGGGTAGAGAGACCCAGTACTTC. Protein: CASSPAGGRETQYF.

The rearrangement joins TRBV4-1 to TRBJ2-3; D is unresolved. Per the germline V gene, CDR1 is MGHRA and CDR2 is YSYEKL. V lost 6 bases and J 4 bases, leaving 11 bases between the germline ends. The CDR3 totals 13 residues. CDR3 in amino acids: CASSTQRADTQYF. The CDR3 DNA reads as TGCGCCAGCAGTACTCAAAGGGCAGATACGCAGTATTTT.

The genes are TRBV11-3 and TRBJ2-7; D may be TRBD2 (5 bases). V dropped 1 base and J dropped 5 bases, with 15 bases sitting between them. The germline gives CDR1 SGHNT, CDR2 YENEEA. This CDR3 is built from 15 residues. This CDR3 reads CASSLGGSPGNEQYF. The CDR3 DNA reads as TGTGCCAGCAGCTTAGGTGGGAGTCCCGGGAACGAGCAGTACTTC. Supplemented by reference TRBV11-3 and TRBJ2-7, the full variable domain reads EAGVVQSPRYKIIEKKQPVAFWCNPISGHNTLYWYLQNLGQGPELLIRYENEEAVDDSQLPKDRFSAERLKGVDSTLKIQPAELGDSAVYLCASSLGGSPGNEQYFGPGTRLTVT.

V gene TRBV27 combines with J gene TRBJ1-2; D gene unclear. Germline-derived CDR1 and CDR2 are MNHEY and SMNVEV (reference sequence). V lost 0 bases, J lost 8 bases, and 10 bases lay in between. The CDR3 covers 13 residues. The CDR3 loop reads CASSLSWGEGYTF. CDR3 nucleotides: TGTGCCAGCAGTTTATCGTGGGGAGAAGGCTACACCTTC.

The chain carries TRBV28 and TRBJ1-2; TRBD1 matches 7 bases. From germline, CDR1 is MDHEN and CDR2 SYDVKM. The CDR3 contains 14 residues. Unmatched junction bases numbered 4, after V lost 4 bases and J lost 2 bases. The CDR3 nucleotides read TGTGCCAGCAGTTGGGACAGAAGCAACTATGGCTACACCTTC. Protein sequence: CASSWDRSNYGYTF.

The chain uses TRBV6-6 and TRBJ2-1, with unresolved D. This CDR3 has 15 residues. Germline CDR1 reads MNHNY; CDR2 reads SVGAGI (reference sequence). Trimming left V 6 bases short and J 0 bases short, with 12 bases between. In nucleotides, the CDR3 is TGTGCCAGCAGCTCAAGTCAGAGCTCCTACAATGAGCAGTTCTTC. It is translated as CASSSSQSSYNEQFF.

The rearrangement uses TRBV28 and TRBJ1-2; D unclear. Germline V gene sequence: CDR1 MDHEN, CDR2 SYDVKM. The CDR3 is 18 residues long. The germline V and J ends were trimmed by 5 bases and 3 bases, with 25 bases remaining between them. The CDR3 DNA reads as TGTGCCAGCAGTCCGCTTGGGGAGGGAGGAGGGTTTTACTATGGCTACACCTTC. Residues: CASSPLGEGGGFYYGYTF.

Here the CDR3 reads CASSVVPQLGLHEQFF. The CDR3 DNA sequence: TGTGCCAGCAGCGTAGTCCCCCAGTTGGGGTTACATGAGCAGTTCTTC. This sequence joins TRBV9 and TRBJ2-1, with no clear D. The CDR3 contains 16 residues. Germline assignment: CDR1 SGDLS and CDR2 YYNGEE. Deletions cut 0 bases from V and 8 bases from J, with 18 bases between.

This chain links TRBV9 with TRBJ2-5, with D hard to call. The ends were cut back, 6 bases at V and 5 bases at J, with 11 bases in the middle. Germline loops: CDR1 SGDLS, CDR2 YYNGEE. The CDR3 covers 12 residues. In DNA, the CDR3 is TGTGCCAGCAAGGCGGATTCGGAGACCCAGTACTTC. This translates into CASKADSETQYF.

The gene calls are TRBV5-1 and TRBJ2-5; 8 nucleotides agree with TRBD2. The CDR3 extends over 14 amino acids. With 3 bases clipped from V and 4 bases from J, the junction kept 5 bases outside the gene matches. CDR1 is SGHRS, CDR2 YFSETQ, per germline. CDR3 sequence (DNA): TGCGCCAGCAGCTCTGCGGGGGGCATAGAGACCCAGTACTTC. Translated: CASSSAGGIETQYF. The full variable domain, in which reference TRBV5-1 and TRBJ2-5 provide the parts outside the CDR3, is KAGVTQTPRYLIKTRGQQVTLSCSPISGHRSVSWYQQTPGQGLQFLFEYFSETQRNKGNFPGRFSGRQFSNSRSEMNVSTLELGDSALYLCASSSAGGIETQYFGPGTRLLVL.

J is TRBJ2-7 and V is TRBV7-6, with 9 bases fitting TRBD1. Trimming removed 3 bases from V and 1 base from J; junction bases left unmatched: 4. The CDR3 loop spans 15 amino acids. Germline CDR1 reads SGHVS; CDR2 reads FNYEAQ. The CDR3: CASSLGQGGSYEQYF. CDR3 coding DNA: TGTGCCAGCAGCTTGGGACAGGGAGGTTCCTACGAGCAGTACTTC.

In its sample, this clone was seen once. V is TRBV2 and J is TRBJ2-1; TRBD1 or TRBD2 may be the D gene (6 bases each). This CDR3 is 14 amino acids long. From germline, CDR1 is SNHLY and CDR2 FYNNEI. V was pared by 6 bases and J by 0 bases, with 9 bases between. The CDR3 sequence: CASREGVSYNEQFF. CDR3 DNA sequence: TGTGCCAGCAGGGAGGGGGTCTCCTACAATGAGCAGTTCTTC.

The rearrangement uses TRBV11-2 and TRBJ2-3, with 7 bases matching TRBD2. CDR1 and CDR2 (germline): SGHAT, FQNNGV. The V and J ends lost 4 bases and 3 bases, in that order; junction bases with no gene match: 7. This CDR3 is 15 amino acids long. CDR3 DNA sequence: TGTGCCAGCAGCTCGGGGGGAGGTCATACAGATACGCAGTATTTT. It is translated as CASSSGGGHTDTQYF.

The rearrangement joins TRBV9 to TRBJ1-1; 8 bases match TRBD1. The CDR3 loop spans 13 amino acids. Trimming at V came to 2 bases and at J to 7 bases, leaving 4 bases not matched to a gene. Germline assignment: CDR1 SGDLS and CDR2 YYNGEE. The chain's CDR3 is CASSVGQANEAFF. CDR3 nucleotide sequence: TGTGCCAGCAGCGTGGGACAGGCAAATGAAGCTTTCTTT. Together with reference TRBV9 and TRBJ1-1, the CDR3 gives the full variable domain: DSGVTQTPKHLITATGQRVTLRCSPRSGDLSVYWYQQSLDQGLQFLIQYYNGEERAKGNILERFSAQQFPDLHSELNLSSLELGDSALYFCASSVGQANEAFFGQGTRLTVV.

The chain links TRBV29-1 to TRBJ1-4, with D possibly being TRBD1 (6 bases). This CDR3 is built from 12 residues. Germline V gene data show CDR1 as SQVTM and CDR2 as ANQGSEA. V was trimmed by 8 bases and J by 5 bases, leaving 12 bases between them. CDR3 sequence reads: CSLQGRNEKLFF. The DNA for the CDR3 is TGCAGCTTACAGGGAAGGAATGAAAAACTGTTTTTT.

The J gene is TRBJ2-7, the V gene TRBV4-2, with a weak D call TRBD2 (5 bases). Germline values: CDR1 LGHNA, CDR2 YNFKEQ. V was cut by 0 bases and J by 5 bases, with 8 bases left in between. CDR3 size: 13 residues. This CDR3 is CASSQDGLHEQYF. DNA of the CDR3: TGTGCCAGCAGCCAAGATGGACTCCACGAGCAGTACTTC.

CDR3 in DNA: TGTGCCAGCACCCGTCTTAACTCTGGGGCCAACGTCCTGACTTTC. Protein sequence: CASTRLNSGANVLTF. The chain combines TRBV28 with TRBJ2-6; D gene unclear. The V and J ends lost 7 bases and 0 bases respectively, with 10 bases between them. This CDR3 has 15 residues. From germline, CDR1 is MDHEN and CDR2 SYDVKM.

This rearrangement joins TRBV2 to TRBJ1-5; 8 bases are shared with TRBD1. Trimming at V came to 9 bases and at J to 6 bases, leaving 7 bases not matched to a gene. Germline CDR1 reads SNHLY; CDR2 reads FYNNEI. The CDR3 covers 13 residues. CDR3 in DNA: TGTGCCAGTGAGGGGCAGGGGGCTCAGCCCCAGCATTTT. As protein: CASEGQGAQPQHF.

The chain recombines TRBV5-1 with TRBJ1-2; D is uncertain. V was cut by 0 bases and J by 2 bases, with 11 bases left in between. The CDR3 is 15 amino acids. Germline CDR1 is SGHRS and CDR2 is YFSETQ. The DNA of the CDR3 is TGCGCCAGCAGCTTGGGTGCAGAGCCAAACTATGGCTACACCTTC. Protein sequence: CASSLGAEPNYGYTF.

The CDR3 region is CAIMEGKNTEAFF. As DNA, the CDR3 is TGTGCCATCATGGAAGGAAAGAACACTGAAGCTTTCTTT. This chain links TRBV10-3 with TRBJ1-1; D remains ambiguous. Per the germline V gene, CDR1 is ENHRY and CDR2 is SYGVKD. The V and J ends lost 7 bases and 1 base respectively, with 10 bases between them. The CDR3 length is 13 residues.

CDR3: CASLNRDTEAFF. The CDR3, as DNA: TGTGCCAGCCTCAACAGGGATACTGAAGCTTTCTTT. The chain carries TRBV19 and TRBJ1-1; possible D gene TRBD1, 6 bases. The germline V gene encodes CDR1 LNHDA and CDR2 SQIVND (reference sequence). V dropped 9 bases and J dropped 5 bases, with 13 bases sitting between them. CDR3 length: 12 amino acids.

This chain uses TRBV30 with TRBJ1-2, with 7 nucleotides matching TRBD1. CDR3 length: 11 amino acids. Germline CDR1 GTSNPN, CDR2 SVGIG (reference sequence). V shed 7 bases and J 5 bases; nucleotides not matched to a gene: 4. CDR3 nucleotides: TGTGCCTTCGGACAGGTGTATGGCTACACCTTC. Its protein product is CAFGQVYGYTF.

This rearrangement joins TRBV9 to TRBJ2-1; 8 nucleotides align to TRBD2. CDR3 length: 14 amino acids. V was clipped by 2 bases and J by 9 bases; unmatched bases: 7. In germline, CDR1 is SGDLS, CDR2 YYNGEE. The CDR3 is CASSVKERETEQFF. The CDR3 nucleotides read TGTGCCAGCAGCGTCAAAGAGCGGGAGACTGAGCAGTTCTTC.

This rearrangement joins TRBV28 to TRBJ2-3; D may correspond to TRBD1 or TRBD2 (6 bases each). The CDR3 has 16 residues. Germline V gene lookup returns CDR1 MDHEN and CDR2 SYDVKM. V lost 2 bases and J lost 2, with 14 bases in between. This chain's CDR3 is CASSLRGLQFTDTQYF. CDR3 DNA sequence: TGTGCCAGCAGTTTACGGGGGCTCCAATTCACAGATACGCAGTATTTT. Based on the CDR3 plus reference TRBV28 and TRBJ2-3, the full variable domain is DVKVTQSSRYLVKRTGEKVFLECVQDMDHENMFWYRQDPGLGLRLIYFSYDVKMKEKGDIPEGYSVSREKKERFSLILESASTNQTSMYLCASSLRGLQFTDTQYFGPGTRLTVL.

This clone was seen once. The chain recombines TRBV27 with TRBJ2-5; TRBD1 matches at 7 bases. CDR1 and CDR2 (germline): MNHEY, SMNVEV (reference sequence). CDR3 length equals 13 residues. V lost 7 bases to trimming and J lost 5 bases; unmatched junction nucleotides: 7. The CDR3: CASIETGRETQYF. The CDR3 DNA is TGTGCCAGCATTGAGACAGGGCGGGAGACCCAGTACTTC.

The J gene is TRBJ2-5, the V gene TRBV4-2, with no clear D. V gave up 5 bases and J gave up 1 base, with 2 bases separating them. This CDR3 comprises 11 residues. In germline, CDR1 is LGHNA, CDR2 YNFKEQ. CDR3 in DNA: TGTGCCAGCAGCTCCCAAGAGACCCAGTACTTC. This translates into CASSSQETQYF.

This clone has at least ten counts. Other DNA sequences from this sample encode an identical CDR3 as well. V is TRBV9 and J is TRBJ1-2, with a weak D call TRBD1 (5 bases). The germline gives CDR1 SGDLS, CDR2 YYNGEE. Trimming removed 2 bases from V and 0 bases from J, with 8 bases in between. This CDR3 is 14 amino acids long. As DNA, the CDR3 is TGTGCCAGCAGCGTGGGGGGAGCTAACTATGGCTACACCTTC. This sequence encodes CASSVGGANYGYTF.